These 8 T cell receptor beta chains share one sample of origin, sequenced in a study of CD8+ T cells in alopecia areata. Treatment defined: oral pan-JAK inhibitor, 5-10 mg twice daily. Sequencing relied on a cDNA template that was reverse transcribed from extracted RNA. Using immunoSEQ multiplex PCR, the repertoire was profiled, and TCRdb retains in-frame clones only, with some absent. Of 200,000 to 250,000 clones detected, roughly 66% appear once; the ten largest clones hold roughly 1.2%. Sequences were derived from CD4+ T cells sorted from blood, sampled at approximately week 42, from a patient treated with tofacitinib. The receptors come from a human donor with alopecia areata.

This chain links TRBV2 with TRBJ2-7; D is possibly TRBD1 (6 bases). The ends were cut back, 7 bases at V and 3 bases at J, with 13 bases in the middle. CDR3 length: 13 amino acids. Germline CDR1 reads SNHLY; CDR2 reads FYNNEI. CDR3: CASKHPGVYEQYF. The DNA for the CDR3 is TGTGCCAGCAAGCATCCAGGGGTCTACGAGCAGTACTTC.

This chain links TRBV5-6 with TRBJ2-4, with D possibly TRBD2 on 6 matching bases. V gave up 3 bases and J gave up 11 bases, with 15 bases separating them. Germline V gene lookup returns CDR1 SGHDT and CDR2 YYEEEE. The length of the CDR3 is 13 residues. The CDR3 loop reads CASSSQSWGVQYF. The CDR3 nucleotides read TGTGCCAGCAGCTCACAGTCCTGGGGGGTTCAGTACTTC.

This clone was found once. This chain links TRBV7-3 with TRBJ2-7, with 7 bases lining up with TRBD1. CDR1 and CDR2 from the germline V gene are SGHTA and FQGTGA. This CDR3 spans 19 amino acids. V lost 10 bases to trimming and J lost 3 bases; unmatched junction nucleotides: 27. CDR3 nucleotide sequence: TGTGCCACTCAGCCTACGGGACAGTATATACGCGGGCGCGGCTACGAGCAGTACTTC. Amino acids: CATQPTGQYIRGRGYEQYF.

This clone was seen a few times. V and J are TRBV7-2 and TRBJ2-7, with a possible D match to TRBD2 (5 bases). This CDR3 has 13 amino acids. V lost 5 bases and J lost 2, with 10 bases in between. CDR1 and CDR2 from the germline V gene are SGHTA and FQGNSA. The CDR3 here is CASSPADTYEQYF. DNA of the CDR3: TGTGCCAGCAGCCCAGCGGATACCTACGAGCAGTACTTC.

The CDR3 sequence: CAWNRVAGADTQYF. Here the CDR3 DNA reads TGTGCCTGGAATAGAGTAGCGGGGGCCGATACGCAGTATTTT. The chain employs TRBV30 and TRBJ2-3; 9 nucleotides match TRBD2. V lost 4 bases and J lost 6; bases outside the gene matches: 8. Germline CDR1 GTSNPN, CDR2 SVGIG (reference sequence). The CDR3 has 14 residues.

This clone showed up just a few times. The chain recombines TRBV29-1 with TRBJ2-5, with no clear D. Germline CDR1 is SQVTM and CDR2 is ANQGSEA. V gave up 3 bases and J gave up 1 base, with 12 bases separating them. The length of the CDR3 is 14 residues. The CDR3 DNA reads as TGCAGCGTTGACTTACCGATCGTCCAAGAGACCCAGTACTTC. Amino acid sequence: CSVDLPIVQETQYF. Full variable domain (missing parts from reference TRBV29-1 and TRBJ2-5): SAVISQKPSRDICQRGTSLTIQCQVDSQVTMMFWYRQQPGQSLTLIATANQGSEATYESGFVIDKFPISRPNLTFSTLTVSNMSPEDSSIYLCSVDLPIVQETQYFGPGTRLLVL.

The chain uses TRBV19 and TRBJ2-2; possibly TRBD1 for D (6 bases). Germline V CDR1 and CDR2: LNHDA, SQIVND (reference sequence). This CDR3 has 17 amino acids. Trimming left V 1 base short and J 1 base short, with 13 bases between. DNA of the CDR3: TGTGCCAGTAGTATAGGAGGGGCACAGGGGAACACCGGGGAGCTGTTTTTT. This encodes CASSIGGAQGNTGELFF.

The rearrangement joins TRBV5-6 to TRBJ1-3; D remains ambiguous. In germline, CDR1 is SGHDT, CDR2 YYEEEE. This CDR3 comprises 15 residues. V shed 2 bases and J shed 7 bases, with 16 bases lying between them. CDR3 sequence (DNA): TGTGCCAGCAGCTTCGGTGGAGCCGGGATGAACACCATATATTTT. This encodes CASSFGGAGMNTIYF.